These 27 T cell receptor beta chains were all obtained from the same sample, sequenced in a study of identical twins. From the 5' RACE reads, TCRdb called clonotypes with MiXCR, one entry per CDR3 protein. The data contain a few hundred thousand distinct CDR3 sequences, around 15% of them singletons. These data were also filed under a second study, of yellow fever vaccine responses in identical twins.

Sequenced input: CD4+ T cells sorted from blood. All receptors derive from a woman between 18 and 29 years old in good health.

The chain couples TRBV6-1 to TRBJ2-7; the match to TRBD1 covers 9 bases. There are 15 residues in the CDR3. Trimming took 5 bases from V and 6 from J; bases not matched to a gene: 11. Germline assignment: CDR1 MNHNS and CDR2 SASEGT. This CDR3 reads CASSLPGQGVSEQYV. In nucleotides, the CDR3 is TGTGCCAGCAGTCTTCCGGGACAGGGAGTCAGCGAGCAGTACGTC.

This clonotype was seen only a few times. This sequence joins TRBV6-1 and TRBJ1-1, with a weak D call TRBD1 (5 bases). Germline V gene lookup returns CDR1 MNHNS and CDR2 SASEGT. The CDR3 is 13 residues long. Trimming removed 7 bases at V and 8 bases at J, with 17 bases between. The CDR3 DNA reads as TGTGCCAGCACCACCCCGGGACGAGGGGAAGCTTTCTTT. Protein sequence: CASTTPGRGEAFF.

This clonotype was seen more than once but under ten times. The rearrangement uses TRBV5-6 and TRBJ2-1; D is unresolved. Germline CDR1 SGHDT, CDR2 YYEEEE. The CDR3 covers 15 residues. V dropped 3 bases and J dropped 2 bases, with 12 bases sitting between them. CDR3 DNA: TGTGCCAGCAGCTCCCCCCGAGGCCCCTACAATGAGCAGTTCTTC. Translated, it gives CASSSPRGPYNEQFF.

The gene calls are TRBV11-2 and TRBJ1-5; the D is unclear. The V end was cut by 0 bases, the J end by 0 bases, with 9 bases between. CDR3 size: 16 residues. CDR1 is SGHAT, CDR2 FQNNGV, per germline. The CDR3, as DNA: TGTGCCAGCAGCTTAGACAGCCTTGATAGCAATCAGCCCCAGCATTTT. It yields the protein CASSLDSLDSNQPQHF.

This clonotype was picked up a small number of times. The chain is built from TRBV24-1 and TRBJ2-3, with 12 bases fitting TRBD2. Per germline, CDR1 KGHDR and CDR2 SFDVKD. Germline trimming cut 3 bases from V and 1 base from J; bases unmatched to any gene: 7. The CDR3 has 18 amino acids. Here the CDR3 reads CATSDTRLAGVGTDTQYF. Written as DNA, the CDR3 is TGTGCCACCAGTGATACTCGACTAGCGGGAGTGGGCACAGATACGCAGTATTTT.

The CDR3 DNA is TGTGCCAGCAGCTTAATCGGTGGGGCTTCGAACACCGGGGAGCTGTTTTTT. It codes for CASSLIGGASNTGELFF. The chain links TRBV7-2 to TRBJ2-2, with a tentative D call TRBD1 (5 bases). Germline values: CDR1 SGHTA, CDR2 FQGNSA. The V gene lost 2 bases and the J gene lost 0 bases, with 13 bases spanning the gap. This CDR3 has 17 residues.

The chain employs TRBV20-1 and TRBJ1-1; maybe TRBD1 (5 bases). The CDR3 totals 14 residues. Germline assignment: CDR1 DFQATT and CDR2 SNEGSKA (reference sequence). The V and J ends lost 3 bases and 2 bases respectively, with 13 bases between them. CDR3 amino acids: CSARHGGGNTEAFF. The CDR3, as DNA: TGCAGTGCTAGGCACGGTGGGGGTAACACTGAAGCTTTCTTT.

This clonotype was seen only a few times. The chain recombines TRBV7-6 with TRBJ1-2, with a possible D match to TRBD1 (5 bases). This CDR3 is built from 13 residues. Trimming took 3 bases from V and 8 from J, leaving 13 bases between them. CDR1 SGHVS and CDR2 FNYEAQ come from the germline V gene. CDR3 nucleotide sequence: TGTGCCAGCAGCTTTCAGGGATCCGGAGGCTACACCTTC. As protein: CASSFQGSGGYTF.

This clonotype turned up a few times. V is TRBV20-1 and J is TRBJ2-1, with no clear D. Germline-derived CDR1 and CDR2 are DFQATT and SNEGSKA (reference sequence). Trimming stripped 2 bases from V and 8 bases from J, with 7 bases between. This CDR3 contains 11 residues. Here the CDR3 reads CSARPLDEQFF. CDR3 nucleotides: TGCAGTGCTAGACCCCTTGATGAGCAGTTCTTC.

This chain joins TRBV27 and TRBJ2-5, with 8 bases that match TRBD2. This CDR3 comprises 12 residues. V trimming: 7 bases; J trimming: 9 bases; junction bases outside the gene matches: 7. Per germline, CDR1 MNHEY and CDR2 SMNVEV (reference sequence). The CDR3 sequence: CASTGTRGAQYF. The CDR3, as DNA: TGTGCCAGCACCGGGACTAGAGGGGCCCAGTACTTC.

The chain couples TRBV11-3 to TRBJ2-5; D gene ambiguous. V lost 3 bases and J lost 4, with 15 bases in between. This CDR3 has 15 residues. Per germline, CDR1 SGHNT and CDR2 YENEEA. The CDR3 reads CASSFSPSSLETQYF. The CDR3 DNA sequence: TGTGCCAGCAGCTTTAGCCCTAGTTCTCTAGAGACCCAGTACTTC. The complete variable domain, with remaining parts taken from reference TRBV11-3 and TRBJ2-5, reads EAGVVQSPRYKIIEKKQPVAFWCNPISGHNTLYWYLQNLGQGPELLIRYENEEAVDDSQLPKDRFSAERLKGVDSTLKIQPAELGDSAVYLCASSFSPSSLETQYFGPGTRLLVL.

Written as DNA, the CDR3 is TGTGCCAGCAGAAGACGGGGTGAACAAGAGACCCAGTACTTC. Its protein product is CASRRRGEQETQYF. The V gene is TRBV7-8, the J gene TRBJ2-5, with D possibly matching TRBD2 (5 bases). CDR1 and CDR2 (germline): SGHVS, FQNEAQ. The V gene lost 6 bases and the J gene lost 2 bases, with 13 bases spanning the gap. This CDR3 region has 14 residues.

This clonotype was found many times. The V call is TRBV4-1, the J call TRBJ2-7, with a possible D match to TRBD1 (5 bases). V was cut by 2 bases and J by 0 bases, with 11 bases left in between. This CDR3 contains 15 residues. In germline, CDR1 is MGHRA, CDR2 YSYEKL. CDR3 residues: CASSQTDKSSYEQYF. In nucleotides, the CDR3 is TGCGCCAGCAGCCAAACGGACAAGAGCTCCTACGAGCAGTACTTC.

This chain joins TRBV5-6 and TRBJ2-3; TRBD2 matches 13 bases. V lost 1 base to trimming and J lost 5 bases; unmatched junction nucleotides: 7. The CDR3 runs to 17 residues. The germline gives CDR1 SGHDT, CDR2 YYEEEE. The CDR3 DNA reads as TGTGCCAGCAGCTTGCCCGGACTAGCGGGAGTACAAGATACGCAGTATTTT. Amino acids: CASSLPGLAGVQDTQYF.

DNA of the CDR3: TGTGCCAGCAGCACCGGACTAGTTGTACAGTTCTTC. This translates into CASSTGLVVQFF. The chain recombines TRBV11-3 with TRBJ2-1, with 7 positions matching TRBD2. The germline CDR1 and CDR2 sequences are SGHNT and YENEEA. V shed 5 bases, J shed 13 bases, and the junction held 8 bases outside the gene matches. The CDR3 is made up of 12 amino acids. The whole variable domain, remainder taken from reference TRBV11-3 and TRBJ2-1, is EAGVVQSPRYKIIEKKQPVAFWCNPISGHNTLYWYLQNLGQGPELLIRYENEEAVDDSQLPKDRFSAERLKGVDSTLKIQPAELGDSAVYLCASSTGLVVQFFGPGTRLTVL.

The chain carries TRBV7-6 and TRBJ2-5, with D perhaps matching TRBD2 (5 bases). The germline gives CDR1 SGHVS, CDR2 FNYEAQ. The V end was cut by 4 bases, the J end by 7 bases, with 10 bases between. The length of the CDR3 is 12 residues. Here the CDR3 DNA reads TGTGCCAGCAGCTCCTTTGAGGGGACCCAGTACTTC. Translating gives CASSSFEGTQYF.

The chain carries TRBV11-2 and TRBJ2-2; D may be TRBD1 (6 bases). This CDR3 contains 14 residues. Germline CDR1 SGHAT, CDR2 FQNNGV. The V end lost 7 bases, the J end lost 4 bases, and 13 bases lay between the germline ends. The CDR3 sequence is CASIITGFTGELFF. In nucleotides, the CDR3 is TGTGCCAGCATCATTACAGGGTTCACCGGGGAGCTGTTTTTT.

This clonotype turned up a few times. The rearrangement joins TRBV24-1 to TRBJ2-4; D is undetermined. This CDR3 region has 12 residues. The V gene's germline CDR1 is KGHDR and CDR2 SFDVKD. V dropped 3 bases and J dropped 9 bases, with 8 bases sitting between them. The CDR3 bases are TGTGCCACCAGTGATCCGGCTGGCATTCAGTACTTC. This gives the protein CATSDPAGIQYF.

The rearrangement uses TRBV24-1 and TRBJ2-2, with a possible D match to TRBD2 (5 bases). Germline values: CDR1 KGHDR, CDR2 SFDVKD. The V end was cut by 1 base, the J end by 2 bases, with 10 bases between. This CDR3 contains 16 residues. The DNA of the CDR3 is TGTGCCACCAGTGATTTAGGAGGAACAAACACCGGGGAGCTGTTTTTT. Translation: CATSDLGGTNTGELFF.

This chain uses TRBV20-1 with TRBJ2-2, with a weak D call TRBD1 (6 bases). This CDR3 is 16 amino acids long. Per germline, CDR1 DFQATT and CDR2 SNEGSKA (reference sequence). V was cut by 1 base and J by 6 bases, with 18 bases left in between. The CDR3 protein is CSARGPQGSGAGELFF. The CDR3 DNA follows: TGCAGTGCTAGAGGCCCGCAGGGGTCTGGAGCCGGGGAGCTGTTTTTT.

This clonotype was observed a few times. This chain links TRBV14 with TRBJ2-2; TRBD1 matches 7 bases. The length of the CDR3 is 15 residues. Germline CDR1 reads SGHDN; CDR2 reads FVKESK. The V and J ends lost 7 bases and 7 bases, in that order; junction bases with no gene match: 12. This CDR3 reads CASNPMDRTDGELFF. DNA for the CDR3: TGTGCCAGCAACCCTATGGACAGGACCGACGGGGAGCTGTTTTTT.

This clonotype was counted only a few times. The V call is TRBV24-1, the J call TRBJ2-7; D remains unclear. Trimming left V 3 bases short and J 4 bases short, with 18 bases between. The CDR3 totals 16 residues. CDR1 is KGHDR, CDR2 SFDVKD, per germline. The CDR3 sequence is CATSDPIKTGEYEQYF. As DNA, the CDR3 is TGTGCCACCAGTGATCCGATTAAGACTGGAGAATACGAGCAGTACTTC.

The DNA for the CDR3 is TGTGCCAGCAGTTTAGGGGGTTCGCGCTTCGAGACCCAGTACTTC. This codes for CASSLGGSRFETQYF. The genes are TRBV12-3 or TRBV12-4 and TRBJ2-5; no clear D. CDR3 length: 15 residues. Between the trimmed V and J ends, which lost 1 base and 5 bases, there was a span of 14 bases.

The rearrangement joins TRBV27 to TRBJ1-6, with a weak D call TRBD1 (5 bases). Trimming stripped 2 bases from V and 4 bases from J, with 6 bases between. The CDR3 loop spans 14 amino acids. Germline V gives CDR1 MNHEY, CDR2 SMNVEV (reference sequence). The CDR3 nucleotides read TGTGCCAGCAGTTTAGGGGGATATAATTCACCCCTCCACTTT. This gives the protein CASSLGGYNSPLHF.

The CDR3: CASGQLGISSYNEQFF. CDR3 in DNA: TGCGCCAGCGGCCAATTGGGGATTAGCTCCTACAATGAGCAGTTCTTC. V gene TRBV5-1 combines with J gene TRBJ2-1; no clear D gene. The CDR3 spans 16 residues. From germline, CDR1 is SGHRS and CDR2 YFSETQ. V was pared by 7 bases and J by 0 bases, with 17 bases between.

The gene calls are TRBV6-5 and TRBJ1-1, with D tentatively TRBD1 (5 bases). The V gene's germline CDR1 is MNHEY and CDR2 SVGAGI. The V gene lost 0 bases and the J gene lost 0 bases, with 11 bases spanning the gap. The CDR3 sequence is 16 residues long. CDR3 nucleotide sequence: TGTGCCAGCAGTTACTCGAATGGACATATGAACACTGAAGCTTTCTTT. It encodes CASSYSNGHMNTEAFF.

The rearrangement joins TRBV9 to TRBJ2-2, with a weak D call TRBD2 (5 bases). There are 17 residues in the CDR3. V was trimmed by 4 bases and J by 3 bases, leaving 19 bases between them. Germline CDR1 and CDR2: SGDLS and YYNGEE. The DNA of the CDR3 is TGTGCCAGCAGCCCGCGGACGGGGAACCGGGACACCGGGGAGCTGTTTTTT. It codes for CASSPRTGNRDTGELFF.